This TCR beta chain was found in a study of T cell clones after liver transplantation. Study-wide findings and caveats: Graft donor-reactive T cells may have migrated into the graft rather than being deleted.

Some clones are missing from TCRdb's copy, which holds only in-frame ones; the method was immunoSEQ multiplex PCR. In the table there are 93,000 or so clones, roughly four fifths of which are singletons. A word on this clone: Antigen specificity is unknown.

This CDR3 contains 14 residues. The germline V gene has CDR1 SGHTA and CDR2 FQGNSA. V lost 3 bases to trimming and J lost 3 bases; unmatched junction nucleotides: 1. The sample in question was CD4+ T cells from blood, obtained about 50 months after liver transplant. V gene TRBV7-2 combines with J gene TRBJ2-2; 7 bases match TRBD2. This TCR was sampled from a human patient who received a liver transplant. A subset of T cells may come from the graft donor. CDR3 DNA: TGTGCCAGCAGCTTTCGGGGGGACACCGGGGAGCTGTTTTTT. Amino acids: CASSFRGDTGELFF.